These 15 T cell receptor beta chains came from one sample sequenced in a study of shared clonotypes between healthy human individuals. Data came from immunoSEQ multiplex PCR; TCRdb stores just in-frame clones and leaves some out. The sample holds over 750,000 clones, just over 95% seen once. CD45RO-negative cells were positively selected for CCR7, leaving out terminally differentiated effector memory CD45RA+ cells. Sequenced material: naive CD8+ T cells sorted from blood. Receptors originate from a man aged 25-40 years in good health.

The chain combines TRBV7-7 with TRBJ2-7; D remains unclear. The V end was cut by 2 bases, the J end by 0 bases, with 8 bases between. The CDR3 runs to 14 residues. Germline CDR1 is SSHAT and CDR2 is FNYEAQ (reference sequence). The CDR3 protein is CASSLYPNSYEQYF. For the CDR3, the DNA is TGTGCCAGCAGCTTATACCCGAACTCCTACGAGCAGTACTTC.

The chain recombines TRBV6-5 with TRBJ2-1; 7 bases align to TRBD1. The junction had 6 bases not matched to a gene; V was cut back by 2 bases and J by 8 bases. Germline V gene lookup returns CDR1 MNHEY and CDR2 SVGAGI. The CDR3 runs 14 residues. DNA of the CDR3: TGTGCCAGCAGTTACGGGGTACAGGGGTATGAGCAGTTCTTC. Its protein is CASSYGVQGYEQFF.

The V gene is TRBV11-2, the J gene TRBJ2-3; 11 bases agree with TRBD2. The V gene's germline CDR1 is SGHAT and CDR2 FQNNGV. After removal of 0 bases from V and 2 bases from J, the junction contained 10 bases not matched to a gene. The length of the CDR3 is 19 residues. DNA of the CDR3: TGTGCCAGCAGCTTAGATCCCCAGACTAGCGGGGACATCACAGATACGCAGTATTTT. It codes for CASSLDPQTSGDITDTQYF.

The CDR3 nucleotides are TGTGCCAGCAGGTTCCAGGGACAACTATACGAGCAGTACTTC. Its translation: CASRFQGQLYEQYF. V gene TRBV2 combines with J gene TRBJ2-7; weak D call: TRBD1 (6 bases). The germline CDR1 and CDR2 sequences are SNHLY and FYNNEI. CDR3 length equals 14 residues. The germline V and J ends were trimmed by 6 bases and 4 bases, with 16 bases remaining between them.

The chain links TRBV13 to TRBJ2-3, with TRBD2 as a possible D gene (6 bases). The V end was cut by 0 bases, the J end by 0 bases, with 16 bases between. CDR1 and CDR2 from the germline V gene are PRHDT and FYEKMQ (reference sequence). The length of the CDR3 is 18 residues. The CDR3 DNA follows: TGTGCCAGCAGCTTAGGGACCCAATGGCGGGAAAGCACAGATACGCAGTATTTT. Encoded protein: CASSLGTQWRESTDTQYF.

This sequence joins TRBV19 and TRBJ2-1; D is unclear. V lost 0 bases, J lost 7 bases, and 16 bases lay in between. The CDR3 has 16 amino acids. Germline V gene lookup returns CDR1 LNHDA and CDR2 SQIVND (reference sequence). CDR3 coding DNA: TGTGCCAGTAGTATAGATCTACCAGGATTGGGGAATGAGCAGTTCTTC. Translating gives CASSIDLPGLGNEQFF.

The V call is TRBV7-9, the J call TRBJ2-1; D is uncertain. The CDR3 spans 13 residues. With 3 bases removed from V and 9 bases from J, the gap between germline ends came to 12 bases. Germline CDR1 is SEHNR and CDR2 is FQNEAQ (reference sequence). Written as DNA, the CDR3 is TGTGCCAGCAGCTTCCTACTTCATGGTGAGCAGTTCTTC. Translating it yields CASSFLLHGEQFF.

This chain connects TRBV28 to TRBJ2-2, with D possibly TRBD2 on 5 matching bases. V lost 3 bases and J 5 bases, leaving 13 bases between the germline ends. This CDR3 has 15 amino acids. The germline CDR1 and CDR2 sequences are MDHEN and SYDVKM. CDR3 region: CASSLVGEGTGELFF. The CDR3 coding sequence is TGTGCCAGCAGTTTGGTGGGAGAGGGAACCGGGGAGCTGTTTTTT.

The chain uses TRBV27 and TRBJ2-1; TRBD2 agrees at 10 bases. The V gene's germline CDR1 is MNHEY and CDR2 SMNVEV (reference sequence). CDR3 length equals 17 residues. V was pared by 0 bases and J by 5 bases, with 7 bases of the junction left unmatched. The CDR3 spells CASSLSLAGAFDNEQFF. As DNA, the CDR3 is TGTGCCAGCAGTTTATCGCTAGCGGGAGCTTTCGACAATGAGCAGTTCTTC.

This chain joins TRBV7-9 and TRBJ2-5, with D tentatively TRBD2 (6 bases). This CDR3 is 14 amino acids long. Germline lookup yields CDR1 SEHNR and CDR2 FQNEAQ (reference sequence). The V gene lost 2 bases and the J gene lost 7 bases, with 14 bases spanning the gap. For the CDR3, the DNA is TGTGCCAGCAGCTTATACAGCATGGGGGGGACCCAGTACTTC. This encodes CASSLYSMGGTQYF.

V is TRBV7-6 and J is TRBJ2-7, with D possibly being TRBD2 (5 bases). V was shortened by 0 bases and J by 2 bases, with 8 bases between the two germline ends. The germline gives CDR1 SGHVS, CDR2 FNYEAQ. The CDR3 consists of 14 residues. CDR3 region: CASSLAAGAYEQYF. CDR3 in DNA: TGTGCCAGCAGCTTAGCCGCGGGTGCCTACGAGCAGTACTTC.

The chain recombines TRBV5-1 with TRBJ2-1; 10 nucleotides align to TRBD2. V shed 1 base, J shed 6 bases, and the junction held 7 bases outside the gene matches. CDR1 and CDR2 (germline): SGHRS, YFSETQ. The CDR3 loop spans 16 amino acids. The CDR3 DNA reads TGCGCCAGCAGCTTGAAGCGCCTAGCGGGAGTCAATGAGCAGTTCTTC. Amino acids: CASSLKRLAGVNEQFF.

The chain employs TRBV27 and TRBJ1-2; D gene uncertain. CDR1 and CDR2 from the germline V gene are MNHEY and SMNVEV (reference sequence). Trimming took 0 bases from V and 4 from J, leaving 12 bases between them. The CDR3 length is 15 residues. The CDR3 loop reads CASSLSSALIYGYTF. CDR3 bases: TGTGCCAGCAGTTTATCGTCCGCATTAATCTATGGCTACACCTTC.

The chain employs TRBV10-3 and TRBJ2-1; weak D call: TRBD2 (5 bases). V lost 3 bases to trimming and J lost 6 bases, with 15 bases between them. There are 15 residues in the CDR3. Germline CDR1 reads ENHRY; CDR2 reads SYGVKD. CDR3 sequence reads: CAISEMGSAGNEQFF. In nucleotides, the CDR3 is TGTGCCATCAGTGAAATGGGGAGTGCGGGCAATGAGCAGTTCTTC.

The chain joins TRBV19 to TRBJ2-1, with D hard to call. V lost 4 bases to trimming and J lost 0 bases, with 13 bases between them. Germline V CDR1 and CDR2: LNHDA, SQIVND (reference sequence). The CDR3 has 16 residues. The CDR3, as DNA: TGTGCCAGTAGTAGGTCCCCTGGCGGCTCCTACAATGAGCAGTTCTTC. This encodes CASSRSPGGSYNEQFF.